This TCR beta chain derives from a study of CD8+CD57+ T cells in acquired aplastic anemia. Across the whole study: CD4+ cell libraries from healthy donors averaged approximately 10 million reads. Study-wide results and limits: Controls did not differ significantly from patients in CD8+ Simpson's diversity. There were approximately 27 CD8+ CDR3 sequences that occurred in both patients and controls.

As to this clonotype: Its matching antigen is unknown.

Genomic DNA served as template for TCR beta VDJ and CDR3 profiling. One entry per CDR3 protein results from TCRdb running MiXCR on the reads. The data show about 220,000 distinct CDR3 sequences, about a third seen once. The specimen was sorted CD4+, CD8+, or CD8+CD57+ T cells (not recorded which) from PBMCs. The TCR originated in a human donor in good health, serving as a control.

CDR3 residues: CASSSRGAGTEAFF. The DNA of the CDR3 is TGTGCCAGCAGCTCGCGGGGGGCGGGTACTGAAGCTTTCTTT. V is TRBV7-9 and J is TRBJ1-1; D perhaps matches TRBD1 (6 bases). This CDR3 spans 14 amino acids. The V and J ends lost 4 bases and 5 bases respectively, with 14 bases between them. Germline-derived CDR1 and CDR2 are SEHNR and FQNEAQ (reference sequence).